One T cell receptor (beta chain) is described in this entry. This clone was observed a few times. Its specific antigen is unknown. One base away there is no much larger clone; base qualities are not given. This entry belongs to a study of control samples from healthy donors and cancer patients (dated by TCRdb to 2018 to 2021). The library relied on the immunoSEQ multiplex PCR assay. TCRdb re-hosts the immuneACCESS table, in-frame sequences only. Its copies lack some clones; in the studies checked, an unresolved V gene accounts for under half of them, and the cause for the rest is not known. The sample data list about 120,000 clones, and approximately 92% of these were observed just once. In total, the top ten clones hold 1.1% of the sample. The sequence came from a woman in her 50s with colorectal cancer. Sequenced: PBMCs.

The DNA sequence follows: TGCAGTGCTAGTCCCCTAGCGGGAGGGCCGGGGGAGCAGTACTTC. This gives the protein CSASPLAGGPGEQYF. The rearrangement combines TRBV20-1 with TRBJ2-7, with TRBD2 matching 12 junction bases. CDR3 length: 15 amino acids, cysteine to phenylalanine. CDR3 DNA only is kept here, 45 bases in frame from base 1. Clipping removes 3 bases from V and 7 bases from J, with 10 as the unmatched junction base count. Sequences DFQATT (CDR1) and SNEGSKA (CDR2) are obtained from the germline V gene (reference sequence).